These 27 T cell receptor beta chains were sequenced from one sample in a study of a mutant IDH1 vaccine in newly diagnosed glioma. No cognate antigen is known for these TCRs. Assay used: immunoSEQ multiplex PCR; TCRdb lists only in-frame clones, some missing. The sample yields 35,000 to 40,000 clones, 84% seen once. Sample time point: week 11, during vaccination. A 20-mer mutant IDH1 peptide at 300 ug was injected subcutaneously with topical imiquimod. This material consisted of PBMCs, taken from a glioma patient whose treatment included an IDH1 peptide vaccine. The receptor set was obtained from a man in his forties or fifties with glioma.

The chain recombines TRBV5-4 with TRBJ2-3; 11 positions match TRBD2. Losses at the gene ends were 4 bases for V and 6 bases for J; bases not matched to a gene: 7. This CDR3 is 15 amino acids long. Germline V gene sequence: CDR1 SGHNT, CDR2 YYREEE (reference sequence). The CDR3 region is CASSPPGLAVDTQYF. CDR3 nucleotide sequence: TGTGCCAGCAGCCCGCCGGGACTAGCGGTTGATACGCAGTATTTT.

The chain employs TRBV4-2 and TRBJ1-4, with 10 nucleotides matching TRBD1. Germline V CDR1 and CDR2: LGHNA, YNFKEQ. With V trimmed by 4 bases and J by 7 bases, 9 bases remained unmatched. The CDR3 runs to 16 residues. Here the CDR3 reads CASSPPGQGGSEKLFF. DNA of the CDR3: TGTGCCAGCAGCCCACCCGGACAGGGGGGGAGTGAAAAACTGTTTTTT.

The gene calls are TRBV19 and TRBJ1-1; 11 nucleotides align to TRBD1. The V gene's germline CDR1 is LNHDA and CDR2 SQIVND (reference sequence). V gave up 5 bases and J gave up 10 bases; unmatched junction bases: 9. This CDR3 has 14 residues. CDR3 in amino acids: CASSSGTGGNRAFF. Written as DNA, the CDR3 is TGTGCCAGTAGTTCGGGGACAGGGGGAAATCGAGCTTTCTTT.

The count of this clone is one. The chain is built from TRBV18 and TRBJ2-2; D gene uncertain. The CDR3 contains 13 residues. Germline lookup yields CDR1 KGHSH and CDR2 LQKENI. The germline V and J ends were trimmed by 3 bases and 4 bases, with 6 bases remaining between them. The CDR3 DNA reads as TGTGCCAGCTCACCGGTAGCCACCGGGGAGCTGTTTTTT. Its protein is CASSPVATGELFF. Drawing the rest from reference TRBV18 and TRBJ2-2, the complete variable domain is NAGVMQNPRHLVRRRGQEARLRCSPMKGHSHVYWYRQLPEEGLKFMVYLQKENIIDESGMPKERFSAEFPKEGPSILRIQQVVRGDSAAYFCASSPVATGELFFGEGSRLTVL.

This clone was counted only a few times. The chain carries TRBV7-3 and TRBJ1-1; no clear D gene. The germline V gene has CDR1 SGHTA and CDR2 FQGTGA. Trimming cost V 0 bases and J 10 bases, with 12 bases left between them. The length of the CDR3 is 13 residues. In DNA form, the CDR3 reads TGTGCCAGCAGCTTAACGGGAAAACAGCCAGCTTTCTTT. As protein: CASSLTGKQPAFF.

V and J are TRBV6-6 and TRBJ1-3; D possibly corresponds to TRBD1 (6 bases). Germline CDR1 MNHNY, CDR2 SVGAGI (reference sequence). This CDR3 region has 14 residues. Trimming removed 6 bases from V and 5 bases from J, with 14 bases in between. The CDR3 coding sequence is TGTGCCAGCAGCCTCGAGGGGGACCGAAACACCATATATTTT. Translating it yields CASSLEGDRNTIYF.

DNA for the CDR3: TGTGCCAGCTCACCACTGCCGGGACAGGGCAATGAGCAGTTCTTC. Translated, it gives CASSPLPGQGNEQFF. J is TRBJ2-1 and V is TRBV18; 9 bases are shared with TRBD1. The germline CDR1 and CDR2 sequences are KGHSH and LQKENI. This CDR3 region has 15 residues. The junction had 4 bases not matched to a gene; V was cut back by 1 base and J by 6 bases. The variable domain in full, with the rest retrieved from reference TRBV18 and TRBJ2-1, is NAGVMQNPRHLVRRRGQEARLRCSPMKGHSHVYWYRQLPEEGLKFMVYLQKENIIDESGMPKERFSAEFPKEGPSILRIQQVVRGDSAAYFCASSPLPGQGNEQFFGPGTRLTVL.

This rearrangement joins TRBV6-5 to TRBJ2-3; weak D call: TRBD1 (6 bases). Trimming pared 2 bases from V and 2 bases from J, leaving 11 bases between. The germline CDR1 and CDR2 sequences are MNHEY and SVGAGI. The CDR3 totals 15 residues. The CDR3 bases are TGTGCCAGCAGTTACGAGACAGGATTCACAGATACGCAGTATTTT. Protein: CASSYETGFTDTQYF.

This clone was counted only a few times. The chain carries TRBV25-1 and TRBJ1-2; D is undetermined. This CDR3 region has 12 residues. Trimming removed 4 bases at V and 4 bases at J, with 7 bases between. Germline CDR1 is MGHDK and CDR2 is SYGVNS. The CDR3 DNA reads as TGTGCCAGCAGTGCTTTAGCCTATGGCTACACCTTC. This encodes CASSALAYGYTF.

This clone showed up just once. The chain links TRBV6-1 to TRBJ2-4, with D possibly matching TRBD1 (6 bases). Per the germline V gene, CDR1 is MNHNS and CDR2 is SASEGT. The CDR3 totals 14 residues. The ends were cut back, 6 bases at V and 8 bases at J, with 17 bases in the middle. The chain's CDR3 is CASRDRDIGDIQYF. The CDR3 coding sequence is TGTGCCAGCAGGGACCGGGACATCGGGGACATTCAGTACTTC.

This chain connects TRBV5-1 to TRBJ1-1; no clear D. Germline V CDR1 and CDR2: SGHRS, YFSETQ. This CDR3 has 15 residues. The ends were cut back, 4 bases at V and 2 bases at J, with 15 bases in the middle. CDR3 bases: TGCGCCAGCAGCCCCCGCCAGGTGAAAAACACTGAAGCTTTCTTT. Translation: CASSPRQVKNTEAFF.

This chain connects TRBV28 to TRBJ1-2; D perhaps matches TRBD1 (5 bases). Germline V gene data show CDR1 as MDHEN and CDR2 as SYDVKM. The CDR3 covers 15 residues. The V end lost 5 bases, the J end lost 8 bases, and 21 bases lay between the germline ends. The DNA of the CDR3 is TGTGCCAGCAGTACGACCCAGGGCGGGTTAGGGGGCTACACCTTC. It specifies CASSTTQGGLGGYTF.

This chain connects TRBV6-5 to TRBJ1-2; D uncertain. The germline V and J ends were trimmed by 6 bases and 8 bases, with 13 bases remaining between them. Germline values: CDR1 MNHEY, CDR2 SVGAGI. The length of the CDR3 is 12 residues. Here the CDR3 reads CASSPHKRGYTF. Here the CDR3 DNA reads TGTGCCAGCAGCCCCCACAAAAGGGGCTACACCTTC.

This clone is labeled medium-sized. CDR3 amino acids: CASSTPSGGELFF. The CDR3 DNA follows: TGCGCCAGCAGCACGCCTTCCGGCGGGGAGCTGTTTTTT. V and J are TRBV5-1 and TRBJ2-2, with D unclear. Germline CDR1 is SGHRS and CDR2 is YFSETQ. The length of the CDR3 is 13 residues. Trimming left V 4 bases short and J 7 bases short, with 11 bases between.

This chain's CDR3 is CASSQDRDSNTGELFF. CDR3 DNA: TGCGCCAGCAGCCAGGACAGGGATAGTAACACCGGGGAGCTGTTTTTT. The rearrangement links TRBV4-3 to TRBJ2-2; 8 bases align to TRBD1. V lost 3 bases, J lost 2 bases, and 5 bases stayed unmatched. This CDR3 contains 16 residues. CDR1 is LGHNA, CDR2 YSLEER, per germline.

The chain is built from TRBV19 and TRBJ1-5; TRBD1 matches at 10 bases. The CDR3 has 14 residues. CDR1 and CDR2 (germline): LNHDA, SQIVND (reference sequence). V shed 5 bases, J shed 6 bases, and the junction held 4 bases outside the gene matches. CDR3 protein: CASSPGTGVQPQHF. Written as DNA, the CDR3 is TGTGCCAGTAGTCCCGGGACAGGGGTTCAGCCCCAGCATTTT.

The V and J genes are TRBV7-9 and TRBJ1-1; D call uncertain. The germline V and J ends were trimmed by 5 bases and 0 bases, with 10 bases remaining between them. Germline V gene data show CDR1 as SEHNR and CDR2 as FQNEAQ (reference sequence). The CDR3 runs to 14 residues. CDR3 region: CASSRSQLNTEAFF. The CDR3 DNA is TGTGCCAGCAGCCGCTCACAGCTGAACACTGAAGCTTTCTTT.

The chain uses TRBV6-4 and TRBJ2-6; D is uncertain. The germline CDR1 and CDR2 sequences are MRHNA and SNTAGT. This CDR3 region has 15 residues. Trimming cost V 0 bases and J 4 bases, with 7 bases left between them. CDR3 nucleotide sequence: TGTGCCAGCAGTGACTCGACGACCGGGGCCAACGTCCTGACTTTC. It is translated as CASSDSTTGANVLTF.

This chain joins TRBV4-2 and TRBJ1-1, with D possibly TRBD1 on 5 matching bases. Per the germline V gene, CDR1 is LGHNA and CDR2 is YNFKEQ. The ends were cut back, 2 bases at V and 3 bases at J, with 10 bases in the middle. The length of the CDR3 is 14 residues. The CDR3 loop is CASSQRGDYTEAFF. The CDR3 nucleotides are TGTGCCAGCAGCCAACGGGGGGACTACACTGAAGCTTTCTTT.

The rearrangement links TRBV7-3 to TRBJ1-1; the match to TRBD1 covers 9 bases. Trimming cost V 5 bases and J 4 bases; bases outside gene matches: 5. CDR3 length: 14 amino acids. The germline V gene encodes CDR1 SGHTA and CDR2 FQGTGA. CDR3 sequence reads: CASSLTTGGTEAFF. CDR3 nucleotides: TGTGCCAGCAGCCTTACGACAGGGGGCACTGAAGCTTTCTTT.

This clone is a singleton in its sample. This chain joins TRBV5-1 and TRBJ1-1; TRBD1 matches at 11 bases. Germline CDR1 SGHRS, CDR2 YFSETQ. The CDR3 length is 15 residues. The J segment lost 7 bases and the V segment lost 0 bases, leaving 5 bases of the junction unmatched. CDR3 sequence reads: CASSLGGTGGNEAFF. DNA for the CDR3: TGCGCCAGCAGCTTGGGAGGGACAGGGGGGAATGAAGCTTTCTTT.

V gene TRBV19 combines with J gene TRBJ2-7; D is perhaps TRBD2 (6 bases). Germline V lookup: CDR1 LNHDA, CDR2 SQIVND (reference sequence). This CDR3 is 15 amino acids long. V lost 3 bases and J lost 0, with 12 bases in between. The CDR3 is CASSMGDGSSYEQYF. DNA of the CDR3: TGTGCCAGTAGTATGGGGGACGGGAGCTCCTACGAGCAGTACTTC.

The chain is built from TRBV28 and TRBJ2-3; weak D call: TRBD2 (6 bases). Per the germline V gene, CDR1 is MDHEN and CDR2 is SYDVKM. The V end was cut by 5 bases, the J end by 5 bases, with 17 bases between. CDR3 length equals 15 residues. CDR3 coding DNA: TGTGCCAGCAGTCCCCCTCACGGGGGTGGAGATACGCAGTATTTT. Translation: CASSPPHGGGDTQYF.

This clone has only a few counts. The gene calls are TRBV28 and TRBJ2-2, with 10 bases fitting TRBD1. The CDR3 spans 14 residues. After removal of 6 bases from V and 9 bases from J, the junction contained 7 bases not matched to a gene. The germline V gene has CDR1 MDHEN and CDR2 SYDVKM. DNA for the CDR3: TGTGCCAGCAGCGACCGGGACAGGGGTTGGGAGCTGTTTTTT. Protein: CASSDRDRGWELFF.

J is TRBJ2-1 and V is TRBV10-3, with D possibly matching TRBD2 (6 bases). Germline values: CDR1 ENHRY, CDR2 SYGVKD. Trimming took 4 bases from V and 12 from J, leaving 10 bases between them. CDR3 length: 11 amino acids. CDR3 sequence: CAISGGGAQFF. The CDR3 bases are TGTGCCATCAGTGGTGGAGGGGCGCAGTTCTTC.

V usage is TRBV11-2 and J usage is TRBJ1-1; 7 positions match TRBD1. Germline-derived CDR1 and CDR2 are SGHAT and FQNNGV. This CDR3 is 14 amino acids long. V lost 3 bases to trimming and J lost 4 bases; unmatched junction nucleotides: 5. CDR3 in DNA: TGTGCCAGCAGCTTCGGAGGGGGCATCACTGAAGCTTTCTTT. The encoded protein is CASSFGGGITEAFF.

The CDR3 reads CASSFTGGAGSSYGYTF. Here the CDR3 DNA reads TGCGCCAGCAGCTTCACGGGGGGCGCGGGTAGTAGCTATGGCTACACCTTC. The chain combines TRBV5-1 with TRBJ1-2; weak D call: TRBD1 (6 bases). Per the germline V gene, CDR1 is SGHRS and CDR2 is YFSETQ. The ends were cut back, 2 bases at V and 4 bases at J, with 21 bases in the middle. The CDR3 is 17 amino acids.